The entry below gives a single TCR beta chain sequence along with its context. Its antigen is still unknown. CDR1 SGHVS and CDR2 FNYEAQ come from the germline V gene. This CDR3 contains 16 residues. V was cut by 1 base and J by 0 bases, with 13 bases left in between. The study ran its PCR with 60 Vbeta and 13 Jbeta primers. Sequenced by immunoSEQ multiplex PCR; TCRdb stores in-frame clones only, minus some. This table holds fewer than 300,000 clones, about nine tenths found once. This sample was included in a study of cytomegalovirus exposure and HLA in healthy donors. Study-level findings and limits: Differences between HLA loci emerged in a later analysis of TCR association rates, with DRB1 most and HLA-C fewest.

This receptor was taken from a man aged 35 to 55 in good health and CMV-seropositive. Specimen: PBMCs. This sequence joins TRBV7-6 and TRBJ2-7, with D possibly matching TRBD2 (5 bases). CDR3 sequence (DNA): TGTGCCAGCAGCTTAGAATCGGACTTTGCCTCCTACGAGCAGTACTTC. Translating gives CASSLESDFASYEQYF.